These T cell receptor beta chains were read from a single sample in a study of blood T cells in healthy people across ages. TCRdb fed the 5' RACE reads into MiXCR, producing one record per CDR3 protein. This table holds hundreds of thousands of distinct CDR3 sequences, around a fifth found once. Material: blood. The receptors stem from a man in his sixties or seventies in good health. CDR3s include the opening cysteine and the closing phenylalanine or tryptophan. The D gene is left open where the match is weak. Clone sizes are given selectively: once, few, many, or a class where the clone is expanded.

J gene: TRBJ2-3; V gene: TRBV29-1; D gene: TRBD1; clone size: few; CDR3 DNA: TGCAGCGCAAACAGGGGCCTCACAGATACGCAGTATTTT; CDR3 protein: CSANRGLTDTQYF
J gene: TRBJ1-5; V gene: TRBV6-6; D gene: TRBD1; clone size: .; CDR3 DNA: TGTGCCAGCAGTTACTCGGGACAGACCAATCAGCCCCAGCATTTT; CDR3 protein: CASSYSGQTNQPQHF
J gene: TRBJ1-5; V gene: TRBV5-1; D gene: TRBD1; clone size: once; CDR3 DNA: TGCGCCAGCAGCTCCACAGGGGATCGCAATCAGCCCCAGCATTTT; CDR3 protein: CASSSTGDRNQPQHF
J gene: TRBJ1-1; V gene: TRBV4-3; D gene: .; clone size: .; CDR3 DNA: TGCGCCAGCAGCCAAAGTGGGCGGTGGACTGAAGCTTTCTTT; CDR3 protein: CASSQSGRWTEAFF
J gene: TRBJ1-2; V gene: TRBV11-1; D gene: .; clone size: .; CDR3 DNA: TGTGCCAGCAGCGCACACGACAGGACCTATGGCTACACCTTC; CDR3 protein: CASSAHDRTYGYTF
J gene: TRBJ1-2; V gene: TRBV19; D gene: TRBD1; clone size: few; CDR3 DNA: TGTGCCAGTGGGCCACGGACAGGGACCAACTATGGCTACACCTTC; CDR3 protein: CASGPRTGTNYGYTF
J gene: TRBJ1-4; V gene: TRBV12-5; D gene: .; clone size: few; CDR3 DNA: TGTGCTAGTGGTTTGGTATTTGCGGGGACTAATGAAAAACTGTTTTTT; CDR3 protein: CASGLVFAGTNEKLFF
J gene: TRBJ1-1; V gene: TRBV28; D gene: .; clone size: few; CDR3 DNA: TGTGCCAGCAGTTTAATGGCCCAGGCGGCTTCCTTT; CDR3 protein: CASSLMAQAASF
J gene: TRBJ1-6; V gene: TRBV20-1; D gene: .; clone size: .; CDR3 DNA: TGCAGTGCTAGGAGGGACCGCAATTCACCCCTCCACTTT; CDR3 protein: CSARRDRNSPLHF
J gene: TRBJ1-3; V gene: TRBV12-5; D gene: .; clone size: once; CDR3 DNA: TGTGCTAGTGTCTCTCTCAAGGAGGGAAACACCATATATTTT; CDR3 protein: CASVSLKEGNTIYF
J gene: TRBJ2-5; V gene: TRBV14; D gene: TRBD1; clone size: few; CDR3 DNA: TGTGCCAGCAGCCAGAACAGGGGTGCAGAGACCCAGTACTTC; CDR3 protein: CASSQNRGAETQYF
J gene: TRBJ2-1; V gene: TRBV7-2; D gene: TRBD1; clone size: .; CDR3 DNA: TGTGCCAGCAGGAACAGGGGGGTTACTTACAATGAGCAGTTCTTC; CDR3 protein: CASRNRGVTYNEQFF
J gene: TRBJ2-3; V gene: TRBV12-3/TRBV12-4; D gene: .; clone size: .; CDR3 DNA: TGTGCCAGCAGTTTTCTAGGAGACGGCCGCGTTCGTACAGATGCGCAGTATTTT; CDR3 protein: CASSFLGDGRVRTDAQYF
J gene: TRBJ2-1; V gene: TRBV27; D gene: TRBD2; clone size: .; CDR3 DNA: TGTGCCAGCACGGAGCGGGGCTTAGGAAAGCAGTTCTTC; CDR3 protein: CASTERGLGKQFF
J gene: TRBJ1-2; V gene: TRBV20-1; D gene: TRBD1; clone size: .; CDR3 DNA: TGCAGTGCTAGACTGACAGGGGGCGACGGCTACACCTTC; CDR3 protein: CSARLTGGDGYTF
J gene: TRBJ2-3; V gene: TRBV11-2; D gene: .; clone size: once; CDR3 DNA: TGTGCCAGCAGCCTTAGTGGGTCACGGGGAGATACGCAGTATTTT; CDR3 protein: CASSLSGSRGDTQYF
J gene: TRBJ1-2; V gene: TRBV6-2/TRBV6-3; D gene: .; clone size: .; CDR3 DNA: TGTGCCACCAGCCCAGCTAACTATGGCTACACCTTC; CDR3 protein: CATSPANYGYTF
J gene: TRBJ2-1; V gene: TRBV5-1; D gene: .; clone size: many; CDR3 DNA: TGCGCCAGCAGCTTGTCAGGGGACTACAATGAGCAGTTCTTC; CDR3 protein: CASSLSGDYNEQFF
J gene: TRBJ2-1; V gene: TRBV13; D gene: TRBD2; clone size: .; CDR3 DNA: TGTGCCAGCAGCTCCAGCTTTAGCGGGGGGGCTTACAATGAGCAGTTCTTC; CDR3 protein: CASSSSFSGGAYNEQFF
J gene: TRBJ2-4; V gene: TRBV11-2; D gene: TRBD2; clone size: few; CDR3 DNA: TGTGCCAGCAGCGAGCGGGGGGTAGCCAAAAACATTCAGTACTTC; CDR3 protein: CASSERGVAKNIQYF
J gene: TRBJ2-5; V gene: TRBV20-1; D gene: TRBD2; clone size: .; CDR3 DNA: TGCAGTGCTAGAGATACTAGCGGGTACCAAGAGACCCAGTACTTC; CDR3 protein: CSARDTSGYQETQYF
J gene: TRBJ2-3; V gene: TRBV20-1; D gene: .; clone size: few; CDR3 DNA: TGCAGTGCTTCCCAGGGTACAGATACGCAGTATTTT; CDR3 protein: CSASQGTDTQYF
J gene: TRBJ2-4; V gene: TRBV11-2; D gene: .; clone size: .; CDR3 DNA: TGTGCCAGCAGCTTAGGCACTAGACCAAATCCAGTACTTGACATTCAGTACTTC; CDR3 protein: CASSLGTRPNPVLDIQYF
J gene: TRBJ2-5; V gene: TRBV6-5; D gene: .; clone size: .; CDR3 DNA: TGTGCCAGCAGTACAGGGATGATAGAGACCCAGTACTTC; CDR3 protein: CASSTGMIETQYF
J gene: TRBJ2-3; V gene: TRBV29-1; D gene: TRBD1; clone size: many; CDR3 DNA: TGCAGCGTTGGCGGGACAGGGGTCACAGATACGCAGTATTTT; CDR3 protein: CSVGGTGVTDTQYF
J gene: TRBJ2-3; V gene: TRBV20-1; D gene: .; clone size: .; CDR3 DNA: TGCAGTGCTAGACTCAGTGCAGATACGCAGTATTTT; CDR3 protein: CSARLSADTQYF
J gene: TRBJ2-3; V gene: TRBV7-2; D gene: .; clone size: .; CDR3 DNA: TGTGCCAGCAGCTTAGTGGTGGGATCCCAGCCAGATACGCAGTATTTT; CDR3 protein: CASSLVVGSQPDTQYF
J gene: TRBJ2-5; V gene: TRBV12-3/TRBV12-4; D gene: .; clone size: few; CDR3 DNA: TGTGCCAGCAGTTTAGAGTCAGGCCAAGAGACCCAGTACTTC; CDR3 protein: CASSLESGQETQYF
J gene: TRBJ2-1; V gene: TRBV5-5; D gene: TRBD1; clone size: few; CDR3 DNA: TGTGCCAGCAGCGTCGGACAGGGCCGCAATGAGCAGTTCTTC; CDR3 protein: CASSVGQGRNEQFF
J gene: TRBJ1-1; V gene: TRBV27; D gene: .; clone size: few; CDR3 DNA: TGTGCCAGCTTATCGCGAAAGGGTTGGGGCCCATTGAACACTGAAGCTTTCTTT; CDR3 protein: CASLSRKGWGPLNTEAFF